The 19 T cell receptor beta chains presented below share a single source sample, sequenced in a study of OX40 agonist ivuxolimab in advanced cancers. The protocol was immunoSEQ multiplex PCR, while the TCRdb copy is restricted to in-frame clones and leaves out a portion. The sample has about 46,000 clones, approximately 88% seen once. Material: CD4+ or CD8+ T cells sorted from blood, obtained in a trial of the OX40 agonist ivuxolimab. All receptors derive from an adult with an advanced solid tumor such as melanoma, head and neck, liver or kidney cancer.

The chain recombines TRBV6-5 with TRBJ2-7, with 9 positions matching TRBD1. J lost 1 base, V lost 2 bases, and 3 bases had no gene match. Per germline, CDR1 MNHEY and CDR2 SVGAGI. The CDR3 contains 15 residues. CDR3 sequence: CASSYGDRASYEQYF. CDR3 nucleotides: TGTGCCAGCAGTTACGGGGACAGGGCATCCTACGAGCAGTACTTC.

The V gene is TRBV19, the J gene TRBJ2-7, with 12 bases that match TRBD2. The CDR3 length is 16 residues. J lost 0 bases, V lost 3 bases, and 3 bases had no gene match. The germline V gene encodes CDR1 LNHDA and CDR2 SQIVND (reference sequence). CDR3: CASSIRTSGASYEQYF. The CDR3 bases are TGTGCCAGTAGTATCCGGACTAGCGGGGCCTCCTACGAGCAGTACTTC.

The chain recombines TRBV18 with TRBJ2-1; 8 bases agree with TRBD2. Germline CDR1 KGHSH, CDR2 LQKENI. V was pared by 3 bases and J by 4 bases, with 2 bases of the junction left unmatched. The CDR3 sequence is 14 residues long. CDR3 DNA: TGTGCCAGCTCACCCGCGGGGGGTTACAATGAGCAGTTCTTC. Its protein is CASSPAGGYNEQFF.

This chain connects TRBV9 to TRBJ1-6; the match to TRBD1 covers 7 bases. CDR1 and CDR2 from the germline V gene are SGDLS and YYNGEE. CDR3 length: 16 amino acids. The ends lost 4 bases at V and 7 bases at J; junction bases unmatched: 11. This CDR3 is CASSPGGATGNSPLHF. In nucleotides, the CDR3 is TGTGCCAGCAGCCCGGGGGGGGCGACAGGGAATTCACCCCTCCACTTT.

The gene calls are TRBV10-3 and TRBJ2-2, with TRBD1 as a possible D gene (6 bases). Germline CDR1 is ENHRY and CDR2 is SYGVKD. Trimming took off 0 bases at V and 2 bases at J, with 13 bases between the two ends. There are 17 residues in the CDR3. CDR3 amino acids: CAISESPGHINTGELFF. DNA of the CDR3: TGTGCCATCAGTGAGTCACCGGGACATATTAACACCGGGGAGCTGTTTTTT.

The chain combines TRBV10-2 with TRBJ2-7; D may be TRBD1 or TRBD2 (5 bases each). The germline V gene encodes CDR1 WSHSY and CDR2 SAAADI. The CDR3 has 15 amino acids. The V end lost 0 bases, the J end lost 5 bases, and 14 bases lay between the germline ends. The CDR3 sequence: CASSESGDLGHEQYF. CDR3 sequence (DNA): TGCGCCAGCAGTGAGTCGGGGGACCTGGGTCACGAGCAGTACTTC.

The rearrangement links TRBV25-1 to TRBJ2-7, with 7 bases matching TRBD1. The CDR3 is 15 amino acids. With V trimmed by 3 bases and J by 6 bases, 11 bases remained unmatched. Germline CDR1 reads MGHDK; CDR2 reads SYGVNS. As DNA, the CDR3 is TGTGCCAGCAGTGACTCGACAGGGCTTTCACCCGAGCAGTACTTC. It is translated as CASSDSTGLSPEQYF.

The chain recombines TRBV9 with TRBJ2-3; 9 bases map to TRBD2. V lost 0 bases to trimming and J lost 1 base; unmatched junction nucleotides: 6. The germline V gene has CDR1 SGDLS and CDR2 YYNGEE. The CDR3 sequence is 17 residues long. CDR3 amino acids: CASSVAPTSGRTDTQYF. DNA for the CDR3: TGTGCCAGCAGCGTAGCCCCGACTAGCGGACGCACAGATACGCAGTATTTT.

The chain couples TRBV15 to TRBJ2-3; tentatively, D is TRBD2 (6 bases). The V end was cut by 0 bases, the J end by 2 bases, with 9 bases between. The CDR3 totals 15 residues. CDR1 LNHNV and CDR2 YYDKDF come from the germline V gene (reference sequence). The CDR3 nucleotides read TGTGCCACCAGCAGAGATCCGGGGGTCACAGATACGCAGTATTTT. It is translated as CATSRDPGVTDTQYF.

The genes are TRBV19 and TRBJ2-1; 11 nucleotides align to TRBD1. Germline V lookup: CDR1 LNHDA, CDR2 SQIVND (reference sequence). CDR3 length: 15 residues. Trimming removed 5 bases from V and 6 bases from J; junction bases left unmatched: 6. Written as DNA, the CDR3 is TGTGCCAGTAGTGCCGAGGGGACAGGGGGCAATGAGCAGTTCTTC. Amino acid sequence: CASSAEGTGGNEQFF.

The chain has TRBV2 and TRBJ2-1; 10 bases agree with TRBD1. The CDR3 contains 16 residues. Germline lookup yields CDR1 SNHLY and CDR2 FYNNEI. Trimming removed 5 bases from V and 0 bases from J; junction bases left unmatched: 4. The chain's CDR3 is CASSSGTGVSYNEQFF. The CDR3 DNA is TGTGCCAGCAGTTCCGGGACAGGGGTCTCCTACAATGAGCAGTTCTTC.

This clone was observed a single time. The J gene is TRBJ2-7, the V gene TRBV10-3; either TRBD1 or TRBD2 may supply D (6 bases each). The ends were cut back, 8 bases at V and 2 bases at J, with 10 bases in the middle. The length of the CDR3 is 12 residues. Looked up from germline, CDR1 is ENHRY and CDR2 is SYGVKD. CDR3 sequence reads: CAIGGGPYEQYF. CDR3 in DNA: TGTGCCATCGGAGGGGGGCCCTACGAGCAGTACTTC.

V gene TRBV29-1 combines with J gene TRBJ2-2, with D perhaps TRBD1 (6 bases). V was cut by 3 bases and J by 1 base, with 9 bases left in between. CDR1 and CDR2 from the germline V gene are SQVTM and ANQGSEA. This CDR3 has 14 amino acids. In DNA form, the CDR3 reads TGCAGCGTTGAGCCGGGACAGAACACCGGGGAGCTGTTTTTT. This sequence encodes CSVEPGQNTGELFF.

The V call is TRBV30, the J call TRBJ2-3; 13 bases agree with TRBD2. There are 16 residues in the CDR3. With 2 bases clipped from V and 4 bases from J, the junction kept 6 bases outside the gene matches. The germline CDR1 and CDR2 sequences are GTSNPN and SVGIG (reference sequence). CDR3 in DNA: TGTGCCTGGAGTACCGGGACTAGCGGGATTTCAGATACGCAGTATTTT. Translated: CAWSTGTSGISDTQYF. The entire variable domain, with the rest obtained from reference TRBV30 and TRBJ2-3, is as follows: SQTIHQWPATLVQPVGSPLSLECTVEGTSNPNLYWYRQAAGRGLQLLFYSVGIGQISSEVPQNLSASRPQDRQFILSSKKLLLSDSGFYLCAWSTGTSGISDTQYFGPGTRLTVL.

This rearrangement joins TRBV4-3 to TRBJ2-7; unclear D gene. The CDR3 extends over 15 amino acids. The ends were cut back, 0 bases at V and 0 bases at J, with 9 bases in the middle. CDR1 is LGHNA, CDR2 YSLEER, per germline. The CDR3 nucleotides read TGCGCCAGCAGCCAAGACGCCCGCAGCTCCTACGAGCAGTACTTC. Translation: CASSQDARSSYEQYF.

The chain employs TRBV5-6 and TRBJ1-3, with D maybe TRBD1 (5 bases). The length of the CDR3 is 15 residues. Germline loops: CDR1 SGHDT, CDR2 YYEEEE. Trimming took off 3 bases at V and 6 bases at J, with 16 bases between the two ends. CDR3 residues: CASSSAGRELNTIYF. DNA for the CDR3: TGTGCCAGCAGCTCTGCAGGGAGAGAACTAAACACCATATATTTT.

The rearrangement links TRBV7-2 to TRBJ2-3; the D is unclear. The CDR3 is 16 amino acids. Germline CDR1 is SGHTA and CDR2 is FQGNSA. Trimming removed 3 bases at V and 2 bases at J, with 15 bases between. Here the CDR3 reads CASSFTSPRNTDTQYF. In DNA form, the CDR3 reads TGTGCCAGCAGCTTTACTTCCCCTAGGAACACAGATACGCAGTATTTT. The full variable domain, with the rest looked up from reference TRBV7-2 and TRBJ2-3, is GAGVSQSPSNKVTEKGKDVELRCDPISGHTALYWYRQSLGQGLEFLIYFQGNSAPDKSGLPSDRFSAERTGGSVSTLTIQRTQQEDSAVYLCASSFTSPRNTDTQYFGPGTRLTVL.

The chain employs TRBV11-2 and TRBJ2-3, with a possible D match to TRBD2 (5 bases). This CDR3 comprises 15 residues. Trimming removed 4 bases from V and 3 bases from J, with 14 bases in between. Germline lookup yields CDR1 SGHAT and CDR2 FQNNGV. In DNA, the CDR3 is TGTGCCAGCAGCTCGCCTAGGATAGCGACAGATACGCAGTATTTT. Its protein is CASSSPRIATDTQYF.

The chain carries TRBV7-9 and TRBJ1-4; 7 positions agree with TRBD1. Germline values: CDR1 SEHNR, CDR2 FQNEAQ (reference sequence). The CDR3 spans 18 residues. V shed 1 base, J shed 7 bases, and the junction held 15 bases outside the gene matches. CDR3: CASSLGTGEGMRGEKLFF. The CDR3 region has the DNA TGTGCCAGCAGCTTAGGGACAGGAGAAGGGATGAGGGGTGAAAAACTGTTTTTT.